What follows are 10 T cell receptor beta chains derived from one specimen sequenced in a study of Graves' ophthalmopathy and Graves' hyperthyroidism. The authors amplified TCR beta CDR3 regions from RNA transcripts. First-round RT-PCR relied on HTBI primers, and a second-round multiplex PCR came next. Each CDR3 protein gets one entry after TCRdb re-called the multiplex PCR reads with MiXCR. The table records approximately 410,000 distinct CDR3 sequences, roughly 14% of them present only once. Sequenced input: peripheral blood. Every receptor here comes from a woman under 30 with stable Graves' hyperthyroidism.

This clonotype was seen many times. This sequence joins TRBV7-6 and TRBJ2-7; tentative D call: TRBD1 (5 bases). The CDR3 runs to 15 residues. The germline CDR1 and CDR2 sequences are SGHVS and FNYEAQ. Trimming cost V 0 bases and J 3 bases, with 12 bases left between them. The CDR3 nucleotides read TGTGCCAGCAGCTTAGCACAGGACACTCTCTACGAGCAGTACTTC. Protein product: CASSLAQDTLYEQYF.

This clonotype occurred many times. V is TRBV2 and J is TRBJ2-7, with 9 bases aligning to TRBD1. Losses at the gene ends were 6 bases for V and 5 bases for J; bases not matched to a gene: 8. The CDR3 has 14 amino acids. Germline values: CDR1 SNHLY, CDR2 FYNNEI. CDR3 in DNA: TGTGCCAGCAGCCGGGACAGGGTAGCGGACGAGCAGTACTTC. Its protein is CASSRDRVADEQYF.

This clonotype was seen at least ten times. The CDR3 DNA reads as TGTGCCAGCAGTGGGGGGTTTGGGGTCATGAACACTGAAGCTTTCTTT. It yields the protein CASSGGFGVMNTEAFF. The J gene is TRBJ1-1, the V gene TRBV12-3 or TRBV12-4; possibly TRBD1 for D (5 bases). Trimming removed 5 bases from V and 0 bases from J, with 16 bases in between. There are 16 residues in the CDR3.

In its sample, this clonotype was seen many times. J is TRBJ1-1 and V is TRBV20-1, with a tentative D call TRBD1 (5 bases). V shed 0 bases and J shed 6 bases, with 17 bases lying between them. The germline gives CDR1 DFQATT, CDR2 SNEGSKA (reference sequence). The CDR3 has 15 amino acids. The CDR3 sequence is CSARDQGGEGSEAFF. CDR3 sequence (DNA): TGCAGTGCTAGAGATCAGGGAGGGGAAGGTTCTGAAGCTTTCTTT.

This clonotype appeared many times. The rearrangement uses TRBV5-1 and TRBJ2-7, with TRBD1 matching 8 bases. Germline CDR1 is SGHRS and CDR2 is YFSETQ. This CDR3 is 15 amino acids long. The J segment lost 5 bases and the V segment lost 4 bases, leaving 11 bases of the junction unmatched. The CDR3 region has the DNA TGCGCCAGCAGCCAAGCCGTGGAGACAGGGGACGAGCAGTACTTC. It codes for CASSQAVETGDEQYF.

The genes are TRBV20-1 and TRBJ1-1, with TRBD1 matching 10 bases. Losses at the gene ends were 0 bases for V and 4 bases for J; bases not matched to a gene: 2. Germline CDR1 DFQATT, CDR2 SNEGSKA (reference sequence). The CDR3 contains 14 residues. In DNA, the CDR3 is TGCAGTGCTAGAGACGACAGGGGGCTCACTGAAGCTTTCTTT. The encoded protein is CSARDDRGLTEAFF.

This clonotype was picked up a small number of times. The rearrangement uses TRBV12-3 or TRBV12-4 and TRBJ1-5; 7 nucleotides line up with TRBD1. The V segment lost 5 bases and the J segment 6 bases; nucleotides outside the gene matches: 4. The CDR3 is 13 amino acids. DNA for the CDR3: TGTGCCAGCAGTGTACAGGGGAGTCAGCCCCAGCATTTT. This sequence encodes CASSVQGSQPQHF.

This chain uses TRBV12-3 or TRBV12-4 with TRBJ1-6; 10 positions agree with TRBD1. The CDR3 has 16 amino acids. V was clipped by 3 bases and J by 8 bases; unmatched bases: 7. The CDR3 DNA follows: TGTGCCAGCAGTTTTTGGACAGGGGGTACCTATTCACCCCTCCACTTT. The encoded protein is CASSFWTGGTYSPLHF.

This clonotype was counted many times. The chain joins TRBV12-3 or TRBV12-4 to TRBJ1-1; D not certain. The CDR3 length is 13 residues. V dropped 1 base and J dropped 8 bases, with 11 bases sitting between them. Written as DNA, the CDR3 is TGTGCCAGCAGTTTAGGTGGGGTGTCGGAAGCTTTCTTT. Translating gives CASSLGGVSEAFF.

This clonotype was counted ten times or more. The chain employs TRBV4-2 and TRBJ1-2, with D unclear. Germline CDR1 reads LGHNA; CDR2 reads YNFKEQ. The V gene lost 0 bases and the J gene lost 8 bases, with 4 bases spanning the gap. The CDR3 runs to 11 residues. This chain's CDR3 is CASSQERGYTF. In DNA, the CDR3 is TGTGCCAGCAGCCAAGAACGAGGCTACACCTTC.